These 19 T cell receptor beta chains were all obtained from the same sample, sequenced in a study of blood T cell repertoires in COVID-19. Sequenced by immunoSEQ multiplex PCR; TCRdb stores in-frame clones only, minus some. The profile covers some 300,000 clones, with 85% to 90% appearing a single time and around 5.8% taken by the ten largest. Sequenced: peripheral blood. The receptors come from a woman in her fifties or sixties with COVID-19, enrolled during active disease.

The V call is TRBV9, the J call TRBJ2-7, with 12 bases that match TRBD2. Trimming removed 0 bases from V and 9 bases from J; junction bases left unmatched: 7. The length of the CDR3 is 15 residues. The germline gives CDR1 SGDLS, CDR2 YYNGEE. CDR3 DNA sequence: TGTGCCAGCAGCGTAGGGCTAGCGGGAGGGCAAAGGCAGTACTTC. Its protein product is CASSVGLAGGQRQYF. Using reference TRBV9 and TRBJ2-7 for the parts outside the CDR3, the full variable domain is DSGVTQTPKHLITATGQRVTLRCSPRSGDLSVYWYQQSLDQGLQFLIQYYNGEERAKGNILERFSAQQFPDLHSELNLSSLELGDSALYFCASSVGLAGGQRQYFGPGTRLTVT.

V gene TRBV30 combines with J gene TRBJ1-3; TRBD1 agrees at 7 bases. There are 12 residues in the CDR3. Germline V gene data show CDR1 as GTSNPN and CDR2 as SVGIG (reference sequence). The V segment lost 7 bases and the J segment 4 bases; nucleotides outside the gene matches: 4. CDR3 nucleotides: TGTGCCTTGAGGGGGCAAGGAAACACCATATATTTT. Translation: CALRGQGNTIYF.

In this sample, this clone turned up a few times. The chain uses TRBV27 and TRBJ2-5; 8 bases agree with TRBD2. From germline, CDR1 is MNHEY and CDR2 SMNVEV (reference sequence). The junction had 4 bases not matched to a gene; V was cut back by 6 bases and J by 4 bases. The CDR3 is 13 residues long. The CDR3 nucleotides read TGTGCCAGCAGCGAGCGGGAGAGAGAGACCCAGTACTTC. Protein: CASSERERETQYF.

The chain recombines TRBV28 with TRBJ1-2; 8 positions match TRBD1. V gave up 3 bases and J gave up 7 bases; unmatched junction bases: 13. Germline V lookup: CDR1 MDHEN, CDR2 SYDVKM. The CDR3 contains 16 residues. In nucleotides, the CDR3 is TGTGCCAGCAGTTTTTTTTCAACAGGGGGTTTTGGTGGCTACACCTTC. It yields the protein CASSFFSTGGFGGYTF.

The V call is TRBV18, the J call TRBJ1-2, with D unclear. Germline CDR1 is KGHSH and CDR2 is LQKENI. This CDR3 is 14 amino acids long. V was pared by 0 bases and J by 6 bases, with 11 bases between. This CDR3 is CASSPPALINGYTF. The CDR3, as DNA: TGTGCCAGCTCACCACCAGCCCTAATTAATGGCTACACCTTC.

The V call is TRBV4-2, the J call TRBJ1-2, with 7 bases matching TRBD1. The germline V gene encodes CDR1 LGHNA and CDR2 YNFKEQ. The CDR3 is made up of 14 amino acids. Trimming took 1 base from V and 4 from J; bases not matched to a gene: 3. The CDR3 region has the DNA TGTGCCAGCAGCCAAGTTGGGACAGCCTATGGCTACACCTTC. This gives the protein CASSQVGTAYGYTF.

The chain combines TRBV7-2 with TRBJ2-1; 7 bases are shared with TRBD2. The CDR3 has 16 residues. CDR1 is SGHTA and CDR2 is FQGNSA in the germline V gene. With 5 bases clipped from V and 1 base from J, the junction kept 8 bases outside the gene matches. The CDR3 protein is CASSAPGRESYNEQFF. The CDR3 DNA reads TGTGCCAGCAGCGCCCCGGGGCGGGAGTCCTACAATGAGCAGTTCTTC.

The chain combines TRBV19 with TRBJ2-7; 9 positions match TRBD1. The V and J ends lost 3 bases and 2 bases, in that order; junction bases with no gene match: 5. Germline CDR1 reads LNHDA; CDR2 reads SQIVND (reference sequence). The CDR3 totals 15 residues. The CDR3 region has the DNA TGTGCCAGTAGTATTCGGGGACAGGGTACCTACGAGCAGTACTTC. Translating it yields CASSIRGQGTYEQYF.

This chain connects TRBV19 to TRBJ2-7, with D perhaps matching TRBD2 (5 bases). The CDR3 runs to 15 residues. CDR1 and CDR2 (germline): LNHDA, SQIVND (reference sequence). V lost 1 base to trimming and J lost 0 bases, with 10 bases between them. CDR3 loop: CASSIGGLSSYEQYF. The CDR3 nucleotides read TGTGCCAGTAGTATAGGCGGGCTTAGCTCCTACGAGCAGTACTTC.

V usage is TRBV7-2 and J usage is TRBJ1-1, with TRBD1 identical over 8 bases. With V trimmed by 2 bases and J by 5 bases, 16 bases remained unmatched. The CDR3 sequence is 18 residues long. Germline values: CDR1 SGHTA, CDR2 FQGNSA. CDR3 sequence: CASSLQGQGGLRVTEAFF. The DNA for the CDR3 is TGTGCCAGCAGCTTACAAGGACAGGGCGGTCTACGCGTGACTGAAGCTTTCTTT.

The chain is built from TRBV6-5 and TRBJ2-7, with D maybe TRBD1 (5 bases). The CDR3 consists of 12 residues. Per germline, CDR1 MNHEY and CDR2 SVGAGI. Trimming shortened V by 8 bases and J by 4 bases, and 12 bases separated the two germline ends. For the CDR3, the DNA is TGTGCCAGCGGGCAGGGTAAATACGAGCAGTACTTC. Protein product: CASGQGKYEQYF.

The chain combines TRBV5-1 with TRBJ2-1; tentatively, D is TRBD2 (6 bases). The germline gives CDR1 SGHRS, CDR2 YFSETQ. Trimming stripped 3 bases from V and 7 bases from J, with 20 bases between. The CDR3 is 16 amino acids. The CDR3: CASSSRVGGTGNEQFF. CDR3 bases: TGCGCCAGCAGCTCGCGGGTGGGGGGTACCGGGAATGAGCAGTTCTTC.

The V call is TRBV7-2, the J call TRBJ2-7; no clear D. The CDR3 covers 15 residues. The germline gives CDR1 SGHTA, CDR2 FQGNSA. Trimming removed 2 bases at V and 5 bases at J, with 16 bases between. CDR3 sequence: CASSLPGALRHEQYF. The CDR3, as DNA: TGTGCCAGCAGCTTACCGGGTGCATTGCGGCACGAGCAGTACTTC. Using reference TRBV7-2 and TRBJ2-7 for the parts outside the CDR3, the full variable domain is GAGVSQSPSNKVTEKGKDVELRCDPISGHTALYWYRQSLGQGLEFLIYFQGNSAPDKSGLPSDRFSAERTGGSVSTLTIQRTQQEDSAVYLCASSLPGALRHEQYFGPGTRLTVT.

The chain couples TRBV2 to TRBJ2-1, with 11 bases that match TRBD1. Trimming at V came to 2 bases and at J to 7 bases, leaving 7 bases not matched to a gene. The length of the CDR3 is 16 residues. The V gene's germline CDR1 is SNHLY and CDR2 FYNNEI. The CDR3 protein is CASSENLGTGGNEQFF. The CDR3 DNA follows: TGTGCCAGCAGTGAAAACCTTGGGACAGGGGGGAATGAGCAGTTCTTC.

The chain recombines TRBV30 with TRBJ2-1; 14 nucleotides line up with TRBD2. This CDR3 has 19 residues. V dropped 0 bases and J dropped 5; count of bases not matched to a gene: 12. The germline V gene encodes CDR1 GTSNPN and CDR2 SVGIG (reference sequence). The CDR3 DNA reads TGTGCCTGGAGTGTCATACGAGGGACTAGCGGGAGCCTCAACAATGAGCAGTTCTTC. This sequence encodes CAWSVIRGTSGSLNNEQFF.

This chain uses TRBV3-1 (or the pseudogene TRBV3-2) with TRBJ2-7, with TRBD2 matching 15 bases. V lost 2 bases, J lost 3 bases, and 11 bases stayed unmatched. The CDR3 has 19 amino acids. CDR1 is LGHDT, CDR2 YNNKEL, per germline (reference sequence). The CDR3 DNA follows: TGTGCCAGCAGCCAATCGGGCCGGACTAGCGGGAGGGCCTACTACGAGCAGTACTTC. This translates into CASSQSGRTSGRAYYEQYF.

The V call is TRBV18, the J call TRBJ2-2, with 15 bases fitting TRBD2. The length of the CDR3 is 17 residues. Germline loops: CDR1 KGHSH, CDR2 LQKENI. The J segment lost 6 bases and the V segment lost 0 bases, leaving 2 bases of the junction unmatched. The CDR3 nucleotides are TGTGCCAGCTCACCACCGGGACTAGCGGGAGGTGCCGGGGAGCTGTTTTTT. Amino acids: CASSPPGLAGGAGELFF.

This rearrangement joins TRBV2 to TRBJ1-6; D gene uncertain. CDR3 length equals 16 residues. Germline values: CDR1 SNHLY, CDR2 FYNNEI. Trimming shortened V by 2 bases and J by 6 bases, and 14 bases separated the two germline ends. CDR3 amino acids: CASSELWAAVNSPLHF. CDR3 nucleotide sequence: TGTGCCAGCAGTGAACTCTGGGCAGCAGTTAATTCACCCCTCCACTTT. Full variable domain (rest looked up from reference TRBV2 and TRBJ1-6): EPEVTQTPSHQVTQMGQEVILRCVPISNHLYFYWYRQILGQKVEFLVSFYNNEISEKSEIFDDQFSVERPDGSNFTLKIRSTKLEDSAMYFCASSELWAAVNSPLHFGNGTRLTVT.

The CDR3 DNA is TGTGCCAGCAGTTATACTCAGGCTGAAGCTTTCTTT. Translation: CASSYTQAEAFF. The genes are TRBV6-6 and TRBJ1-1, with D hard to call. The length of the CDR3 is 12 residues. V lost 3 bases, J lost 6 bases, and 8 bases lay in between. The germline CDR1 and CDR2 sequences are MNHNY and SVGAGI (reference sequence).